This T cell receptor beta chain was sequenced for a study of blood T cell repertoires in COVID-19. At the level of the study: Donors in the United States, Italy and Spain gave samples during acute or convalescent COVID-19. From T cells, B-cell-depleted T cells, or PBMCs came the material, which was cDNA or gDNA.

Germline CDR1 reads LGHDT; CDR2 reads YNNKEL (reference sequence). The ends were cut back, 1 base at V and 3 bases at J, with 7 bases in the middle. CDR3 length equals 14 residues. As processed by the authors: It was from reference gene primer amplification that nucleated cell counts were estimated. Using immunoSEQ multiplex PCR, the repertoire was profiled, and TCRdb retains in-frame clones only, with some absent. The V and J calls and clone size come from that table; D and trimming were worked out from the DNA. The sample consists of 150,000 to 200,000 clones, around 81% of them appearing once. This TCR came from a man in his sixties or seventies who had recovered from COVID-19. This chain links TRBV3-1 (or the pseudogene TRBV3-2) with TRBJ1-5, with D possibly being TRBD1 (5 bases). The sample comprised peripheral blood. CDR3 sequence: CASSQGQINQPQHF. In DNA form, the CDR3 reads TGTGCCAGCAGCCAAGGACAGATCAATCAGCCCCAGCATTTT.